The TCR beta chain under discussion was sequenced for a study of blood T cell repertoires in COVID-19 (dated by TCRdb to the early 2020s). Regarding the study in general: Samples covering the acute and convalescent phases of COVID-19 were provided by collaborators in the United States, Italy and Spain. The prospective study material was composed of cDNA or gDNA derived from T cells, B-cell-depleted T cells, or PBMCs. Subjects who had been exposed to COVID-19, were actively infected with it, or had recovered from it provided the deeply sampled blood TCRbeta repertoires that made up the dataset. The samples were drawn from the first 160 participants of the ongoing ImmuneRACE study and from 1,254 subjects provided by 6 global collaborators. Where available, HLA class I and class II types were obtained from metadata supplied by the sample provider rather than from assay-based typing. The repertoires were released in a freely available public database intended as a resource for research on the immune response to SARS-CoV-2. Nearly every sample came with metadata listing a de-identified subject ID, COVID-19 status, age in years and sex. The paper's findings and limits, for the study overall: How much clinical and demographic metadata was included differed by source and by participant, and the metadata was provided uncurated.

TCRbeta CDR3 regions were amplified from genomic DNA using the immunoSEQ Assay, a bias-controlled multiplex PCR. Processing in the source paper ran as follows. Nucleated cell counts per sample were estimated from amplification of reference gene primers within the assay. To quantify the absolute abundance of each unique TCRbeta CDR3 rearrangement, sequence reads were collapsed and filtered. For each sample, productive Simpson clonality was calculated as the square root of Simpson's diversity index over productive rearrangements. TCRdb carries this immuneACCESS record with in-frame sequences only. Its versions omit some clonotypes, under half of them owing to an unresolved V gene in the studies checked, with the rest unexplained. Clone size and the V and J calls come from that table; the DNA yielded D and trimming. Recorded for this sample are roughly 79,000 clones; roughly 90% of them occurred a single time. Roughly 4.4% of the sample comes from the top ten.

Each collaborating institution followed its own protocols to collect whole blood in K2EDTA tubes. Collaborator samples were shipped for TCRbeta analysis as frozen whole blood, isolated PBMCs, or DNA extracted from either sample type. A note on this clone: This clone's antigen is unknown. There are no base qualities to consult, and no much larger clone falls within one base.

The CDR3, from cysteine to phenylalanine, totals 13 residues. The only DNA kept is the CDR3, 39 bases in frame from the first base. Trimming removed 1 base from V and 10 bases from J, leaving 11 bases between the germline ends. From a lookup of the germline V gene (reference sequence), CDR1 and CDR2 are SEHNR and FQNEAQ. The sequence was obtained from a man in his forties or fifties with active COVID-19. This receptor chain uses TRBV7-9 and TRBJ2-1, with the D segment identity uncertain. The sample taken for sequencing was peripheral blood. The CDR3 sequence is CASSLVGAREQFF. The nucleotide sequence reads TGTGCCAGCAGCTTAGTTGGAGCGAGGGAGCAGTTCTTC.